The clone carrying this T cell receptor beta chain was seen a single time. Sequencing was performed with immunoSEQ multiplex PCR; in TCRdb, only in-frame clones are kept and a portion is missing. Of 74,000 or so clones in the sample, roughly 91% were seen once. The length of the CDR3 is 14 residues. Germline V gene data show CDR1 as MNHEY and CDR2 as SVGAGI. The V end was cut by 0 bases, the J end by 6 bases, with 8 bases between. The data derive from a study of OX40 agonist ivuxolimab in advanced cancers. The material was CD4+ or CD8+ T cells sorted from blood, obtained in a trial of the OX40 agonist ivuxolimab. V is TRBV6-5 and J is TRBJ2-2; D is ambiguous. This sequence originates from an adult with an advanced solid tumor such as melanoma, head and neck, liver or kidney cancer. Here the CDR3 reads CASSYSKGPGELFF. In nucleotides, the CDR3 is TGTGCCAGCAGTTACTCGAAAGGGCCCGGGGAGCTGTTTTTT.